The 3 T cell receptor beta chains presented below share a single source sample, sequenced in a study of shared T cell receptors in the human thymus. Libraries were prepared by immunoSEQ multiplex PCR; TCRdb keeps only in-frame clonotypes and omits some of them. This table has about 380,000 clones, approximately 95% appearing once. The sequenced sample consisted of thymocytes. These receptors were taken from a human donor.

A single count supports this clone. This chain uses TRBV28 with TRBJ2-7, with TRBD1 matching over 10 bases. CDR3 size: 17 residues. Germline V gene lookup returns CDR1 MDHEN and CDR2 SYDVKM. Trimming at V came to 2 bases and at J to 1 base, leaving 8 bases not matched to a gene. As DNA, the CDR3 is TGTGCCAGCAGTTTAGATGCGTGGGACAGGGGTTCCTACGAGCAGTACTTC. It specifies CASSLDAWDRGSYEQYF.

This chain uses TRBV11-3 with TRBJ2-3, with 7 bases fitting TRBD2. This CDR3 contains 17 residues. Per the germline V gene, CDR1 is SGHNT and CDR2 is YENEEA. Trimming cost V 2 bases and J 1 base; bases outside gene matches: 9. The CDR3 protein is CASSLRIRGDRTDTQYF. CDR3 in DNA: TGTGCCAGCAGCTTAAGGATCCGGGGGGATCGCACAGATACGCAGTATTTT.

This rearrangement joins TRBV4-1 to TRBJ2-7, with 9 positions matching TRBD2. Germline V gene data show CDR1 as MGHRA and CDR2 as YSYEKL. The V and J ends lost 3 bases and 3 bases, in that order; junction bases with no gene match: 9. CDR3 size: 16 residues. The CDR3 nucleotides are TGCGCCAGCAGCCAGTCAACCGGGACTAGCAGCTACGAGCAGTACTTC. Encoded protein: CASSQSTGTSSYEQYF.